Listed here is a single T cell receptor beta chain. The target antigen is unknown. Trimming pared 4 bases from V and 4 bases from J, leaving 6 bases between. The CDR3 is 12 amino acids. Germline CDR1 is MGHDK and CDR2 is SYGVNS. The data stem from a study of shared clonotypes between healthy human individuals. Findings and limits, study-wide: Sampling included only blood; tissue repertoires likely differ. Clonotype sharing across donors was expected to vary with sequencing depth.

CD45RO-negative CD8 cells positively selected for CCR7 made up the naive population, which excluded terminally differentiated effector memory CD45RA+ cells. Genomic DNA (from each subset) was split evenly across several immunoSEQ plates. Using immunoSEQ multiplex PCR, the repertoire was profiled, and TCRdb retains in-frame clones only, with some absent. The top ten hold about 1.5% of the sample, which has roughly 2.1 million clones, 85% to 95% seen once. The receptor comes from a man aged 18 to 29 in good health. Some clones in this sample may be carry-over from other donors' samples. Specimen: naive CD8+ T cells from PBMCs. The chain uses TRBV25-1 and TRBJ2-3; D is undetermined. The CDR3 is CASSAWADTQYF. CDR3 DNA sequence: TGTGCCAGCAGTGCGTGGGCAGATACGCAGTATTTT.